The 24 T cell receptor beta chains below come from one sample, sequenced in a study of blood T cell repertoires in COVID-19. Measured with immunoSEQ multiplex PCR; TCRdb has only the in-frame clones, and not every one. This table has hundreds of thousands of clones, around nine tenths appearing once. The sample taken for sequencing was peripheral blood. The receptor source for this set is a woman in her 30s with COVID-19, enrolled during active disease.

The CDR3 DNA reads TGTGCCAGCAGCGTAGGTTCTAGCGGGAGATACGAGCAGTACTTC. Its translation: CASSVGSSGRYEQYF. V is TRBV9 and J is TRBJ2-7; 10 bases fit TRBD2. CDR1 is SGDLS, CDR2 YYNGEE, per germline. This CDR3 is built from 15 residues. Unmatched junction bases numbered 4, after V lost 0 bases and J lost 4 bases.

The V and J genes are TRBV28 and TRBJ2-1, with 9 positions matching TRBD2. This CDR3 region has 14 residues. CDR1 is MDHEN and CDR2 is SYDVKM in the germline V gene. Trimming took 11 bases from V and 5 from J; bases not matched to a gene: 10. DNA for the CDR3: TGTGCCGGCCAGGGAGCGGGAGGAAACAATGAGCAGTTCTTC. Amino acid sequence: CAGQGAGGNNEQFF.

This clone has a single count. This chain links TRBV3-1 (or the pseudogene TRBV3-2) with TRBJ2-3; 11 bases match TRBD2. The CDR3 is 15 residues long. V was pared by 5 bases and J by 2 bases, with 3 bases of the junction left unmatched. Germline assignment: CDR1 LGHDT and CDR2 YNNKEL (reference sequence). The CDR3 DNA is TGTGCCAGCAGCGCGGGACTAGCGGACACAGATACGCAGTATTTT. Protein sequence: CASSAGLADTDTQYF.

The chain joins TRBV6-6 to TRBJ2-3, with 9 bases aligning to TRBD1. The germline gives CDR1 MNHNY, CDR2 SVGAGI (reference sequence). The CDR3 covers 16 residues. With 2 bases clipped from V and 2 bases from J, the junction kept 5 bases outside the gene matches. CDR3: CASSYQTGGDTDTQYF. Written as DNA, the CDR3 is TGTGCCAGCAGTTACCAAACAGGGGGCGACACAGATACGCAGTATTTT.

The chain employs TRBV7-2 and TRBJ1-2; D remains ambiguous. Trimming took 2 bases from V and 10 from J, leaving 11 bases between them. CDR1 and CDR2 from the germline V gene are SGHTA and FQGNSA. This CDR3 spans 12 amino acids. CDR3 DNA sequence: TGTGCCAGCAGCTTACCCTACCTCGTCTACACCTTC. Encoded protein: CASSLPYLVYTF.

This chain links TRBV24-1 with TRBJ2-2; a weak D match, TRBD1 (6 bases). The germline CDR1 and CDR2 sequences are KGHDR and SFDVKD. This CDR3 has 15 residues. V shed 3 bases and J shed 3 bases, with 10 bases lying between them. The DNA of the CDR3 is TGTGCCACCAGTGATCCCCACAGGGACACCGGGGAGCTGTTTTTT. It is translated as CATSDPHRDTGELFF.

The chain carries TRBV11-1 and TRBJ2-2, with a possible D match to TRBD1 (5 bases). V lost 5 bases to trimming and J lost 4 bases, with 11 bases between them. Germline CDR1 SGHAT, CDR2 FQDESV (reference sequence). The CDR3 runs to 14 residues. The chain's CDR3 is CASSQGRSTGELFF. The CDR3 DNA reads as TGTGCCAGCAGCCAGGGCCGTTCCACCGGGGAGCTGTTTTTT. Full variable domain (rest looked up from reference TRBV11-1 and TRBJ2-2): EAEVAQSPRYKITEKSQAVAFWCDPISGHATLYWYRQILGQGPELLVQFQDESVVDDSQLPKDRFSAERLKGVDSTLKIQPAELGDSAMYLCASSQGRSTGELFFGEGSRLTVL.

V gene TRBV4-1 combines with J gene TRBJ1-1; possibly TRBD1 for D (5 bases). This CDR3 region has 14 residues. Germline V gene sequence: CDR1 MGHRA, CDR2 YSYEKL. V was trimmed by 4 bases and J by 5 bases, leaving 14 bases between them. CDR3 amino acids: CASSLSQGGTEAFF. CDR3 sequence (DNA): TGCGCCAGCAGCCTATCTCAGGGAGGTACTGAAGCTTTCTTT.

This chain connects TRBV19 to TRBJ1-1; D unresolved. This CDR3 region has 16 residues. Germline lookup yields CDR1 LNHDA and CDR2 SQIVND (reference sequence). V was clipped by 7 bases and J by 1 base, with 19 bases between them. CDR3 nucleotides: TGTGCCAGTACCGCCACAGCCCCACAGCCGAACACTGAAGCTTTCTTT. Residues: CASTATAPQPNTEAFF.

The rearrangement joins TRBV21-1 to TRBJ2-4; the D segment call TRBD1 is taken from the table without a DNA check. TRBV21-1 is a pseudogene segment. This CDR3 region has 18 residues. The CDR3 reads CASSKEAEVGADKNIQYF. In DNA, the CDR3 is TGTGCCAGCAGCAAAGAAGCGGAGGTGGGGGCGGACAAAAACATTCAGTACTTC.

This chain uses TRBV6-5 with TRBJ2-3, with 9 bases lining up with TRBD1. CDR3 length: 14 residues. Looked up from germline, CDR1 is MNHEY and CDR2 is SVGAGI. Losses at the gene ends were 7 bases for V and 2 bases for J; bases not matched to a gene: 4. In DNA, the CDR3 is TGTGCCAGCAAAAGGGACAGGGCCACAGATACGCAGTATTTT. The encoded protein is CASKRDRATDTQYF.

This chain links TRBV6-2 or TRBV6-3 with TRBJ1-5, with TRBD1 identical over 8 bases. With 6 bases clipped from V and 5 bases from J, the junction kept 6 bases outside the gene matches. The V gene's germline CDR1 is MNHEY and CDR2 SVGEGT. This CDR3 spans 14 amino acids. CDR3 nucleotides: TGTGCCAGCAGCCCAGGACAGGGACATCAGCCCCAGCATTTT. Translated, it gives CASSPGQGHQPQHF.

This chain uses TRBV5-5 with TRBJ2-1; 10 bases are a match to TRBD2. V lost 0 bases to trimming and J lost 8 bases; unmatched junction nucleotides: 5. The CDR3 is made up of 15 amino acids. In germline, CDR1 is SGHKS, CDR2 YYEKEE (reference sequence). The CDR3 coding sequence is TGTGCCAGCAGCTTGGGCTCTAGCGGGAGACATGAGCAGTTCTTC. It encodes CASSLGSSGRHEQFF. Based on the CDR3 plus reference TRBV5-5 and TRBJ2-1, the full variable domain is DAGVTQSPTHLIKTRGQQVTLRCSPISGHKSVSWYQQVLGQGPQFIFQYYEKEERGRGNFPDRFSARQFPNYSSELNVNALLLGDSALYLCASSLGSSGRHEQFFGPGTRLTVL.

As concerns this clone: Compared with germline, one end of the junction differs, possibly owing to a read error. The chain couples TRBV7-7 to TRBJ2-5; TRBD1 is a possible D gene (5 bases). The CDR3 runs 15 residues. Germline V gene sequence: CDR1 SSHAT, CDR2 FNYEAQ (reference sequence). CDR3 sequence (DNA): TGTGCTAGCAGCGCTCAGACAGCCCCCCAAGAGACCCAGTACTTC. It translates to CASSAQTAPQETQYF.

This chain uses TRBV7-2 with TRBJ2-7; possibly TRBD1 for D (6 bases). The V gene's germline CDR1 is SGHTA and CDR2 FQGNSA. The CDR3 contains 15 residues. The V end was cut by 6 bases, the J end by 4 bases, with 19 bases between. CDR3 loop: CASSYTGFSLYEQYF. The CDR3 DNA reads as TGTGCCAGCAGTTATACAGGGTTTTCCTTGTACGAGCAGTACTTC.

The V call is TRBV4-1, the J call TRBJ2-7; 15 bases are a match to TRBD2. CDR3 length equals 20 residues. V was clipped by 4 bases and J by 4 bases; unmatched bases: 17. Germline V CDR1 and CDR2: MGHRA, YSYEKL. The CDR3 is CASSRSQGGLAGGPAYEQYF. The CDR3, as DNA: TGCGCCAGCAGCCGCTCCCAAGGGGGACTAGCGGGAGGACCGGCATACGAGCAGTACTTC.

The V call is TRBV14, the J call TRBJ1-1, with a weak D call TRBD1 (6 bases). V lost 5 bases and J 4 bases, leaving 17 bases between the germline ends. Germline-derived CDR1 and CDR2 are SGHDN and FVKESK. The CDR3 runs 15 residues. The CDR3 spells CASSGRGASGTEAFF. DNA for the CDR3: TGTGCCAGCAGCGGGCGGGGGGCATCGGGCACTGAAGCTTTCTTT. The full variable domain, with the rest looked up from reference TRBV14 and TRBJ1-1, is EAGVTQFPSHSVIEKGQTVTLRCDPISGHDNLYWYRRVMGKEIKFLLHFVKESKQDESGMPNNRFLAERTGGTYSTLKVQPAELEDSGVYFCASSGRGASGTEAFFGQGTRLTVV.

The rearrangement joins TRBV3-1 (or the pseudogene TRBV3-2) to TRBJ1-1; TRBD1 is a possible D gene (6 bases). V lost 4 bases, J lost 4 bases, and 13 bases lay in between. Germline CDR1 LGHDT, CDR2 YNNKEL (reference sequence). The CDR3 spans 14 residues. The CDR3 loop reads CASSRDRFSTEAFF. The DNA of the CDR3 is TGTGCCAGCAGCCGAGACAGGTTTAGCACTGAAGCTTTCTTT.

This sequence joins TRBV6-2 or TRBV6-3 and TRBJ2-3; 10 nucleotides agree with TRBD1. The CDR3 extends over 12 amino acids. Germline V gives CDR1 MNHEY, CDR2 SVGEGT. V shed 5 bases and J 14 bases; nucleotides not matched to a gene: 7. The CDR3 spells CASSRQGASRYF. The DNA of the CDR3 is TGTGCCAGCAGTCGACAGGGGGCCTCGAGGTATTTT.

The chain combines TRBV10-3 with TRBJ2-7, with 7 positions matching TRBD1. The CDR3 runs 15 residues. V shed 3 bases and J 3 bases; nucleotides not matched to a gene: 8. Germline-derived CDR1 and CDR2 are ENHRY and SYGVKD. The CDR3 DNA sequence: TGTGCCATCAGTGACAAGGGGGCCGGTTTCTACGAGCAGTACTTC. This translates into CAISDKGAGFYEQYF.

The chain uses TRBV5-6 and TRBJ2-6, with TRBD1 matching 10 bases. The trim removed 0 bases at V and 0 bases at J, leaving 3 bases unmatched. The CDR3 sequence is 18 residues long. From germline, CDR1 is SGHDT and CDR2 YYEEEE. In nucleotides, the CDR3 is TGTGCCAGCAGCTTGGGAGACAGGGGGCTCTCTGGGGCCAACGTCCTGACTTTC. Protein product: CASSLGDRGLSGANVLTF.

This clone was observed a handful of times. The DNA for the CDR3 is TGTGCCATCACCGAACGAGGGTTGAACTATGGCTACACCTTC. Translating gives CAITERGLNYGYTF. The chain uses TRBV10-3 and TRBJ1-2; D unresolved. The germline CDR1 and CDR2 sequences are ENHRY and SYGVKD. With 7 bases removed from V and 2 bases from J, the gap between germline ends came to 14 bases. CDR3 length equals 14 residues.

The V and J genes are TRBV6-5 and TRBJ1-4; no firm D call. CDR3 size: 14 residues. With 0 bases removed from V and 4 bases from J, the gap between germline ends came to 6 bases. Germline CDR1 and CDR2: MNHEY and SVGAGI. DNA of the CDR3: TGTGCCAGCAGTTACTCGAGGGATAATGAAAAACTGTTTTTT. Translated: CASSYSRDNEKLFF.

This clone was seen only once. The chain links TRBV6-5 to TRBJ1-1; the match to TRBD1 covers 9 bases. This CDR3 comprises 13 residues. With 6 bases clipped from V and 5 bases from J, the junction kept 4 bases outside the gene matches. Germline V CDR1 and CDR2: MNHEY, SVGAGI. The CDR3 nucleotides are TGTGCCAGCAGGGGACAGGGTAGGACTGAAGCTTTCTTT. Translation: CASRGQGRTEAFF.